Presented here are 23 T cell receptor beta chains from one specimen sequenced in a study of radiotherapy plus CTLA-4 blockade in lung cancer. Generated by immunoSEQ multiplex PCR, the TCRdb table keeps only in-frame clones and is missing some. The repertoire holds about 95,000 clones, about four fifths seen once, with roughly 0.84% in the top ten. The sequencing used peripheral blood, collected from a patient treated with radiotherapy plus ipilimumab. The receptors derive from a human donor with non-small cell lung cancer who had stable disease on radiotherapy plus ipilimumab.

Only a few counts were recorded for this clone. The rearrangement links TRBV5-1 to TRBJ1-6; tentatively, D is TRBD1 (5 bases). The germline V and J ends were trimmed by 6 bases and 8 bases, with 15 bases remaining between them. The CDR3 loop spans 14 amino acids. In germline, CDR1 is SGHRS, CDR2 YFSETQ. The CDR3 DNA sequence: TGCGCCAGCACCCTCCGGGACGGGGATTCACCCCTCCACTTT. Translation: CASTLRDGDSPLHF.

The rearrangement joins TRBV5-4 to TRBJ1-1, with TRBD1 matching over 10 bases. J gave up 9 bases and V 3 bases, and 5 bases lay outside the gene matches. This CDR3 is built from 13 residues. Germline V lookup: CDR1 SGHNT, CDR2 YYREEE (reference sequence). Here the CDR3 reads CASSYPDRGKAFF. CDR3 coding DNA: TGTGCCAGCAGCTATCCGGACAGGGGGAAAGCTTTCTTT. Drawing the rest from reference TRBV5-4 and TRBJ1-1, the complete variable domain is ETGVTQSPTHLIKTRGQQVTLRCSSQSGHNTVSWYQQALGQGPQFIFQYYREEENGRGNFPPRFSGLQFPNYSSELNVNALELDDSALYLCASSYPDRGKAFFGQGTRLTVV.

The chain links TRBV5-1 to TRBJ2-6; D is ambiguous. V shed 0 bases and J shed 0 bases, with 4 bases lying between them. The CDR3 is made up of 15 amino acids. CDR1 and CDR2 from the germline V gene are SGHRS and YFSETQ. CDR3 bases: TGCGCCAGCAGCTTGGGCCCCTCTGGGGCCAACGTCCTGACTTTC. It yields the protein CASSLGPSGANVLTF.

The chain uses TRBV4-1 and TRBJ2-1; 9 bases line up with TRBD2. CDR1 is MGHRA, CDR2 YSYEKL, per germline. V shed 7 bases, J shed 6 bases, and the junction held 7 bases outside the gene matches. The CDR3 contains 14 residues. This CDR3 is CASTGTSIGNEQFF. DNA for the CDR3: TGCGCCAGCACCGGGACTAGCATAGGCAATGAGCAGTTCTTC.

The chain uses TRBV9 and TRBJ2-3; 8 bases align to TRBD2. CDR3 length: 15 amino acids. CDR1 and CDR2 from the germline V gene are SGDLS and YYNGEE. V lost 0 bases to trimming and J lost 2 bases; unmatched junction nucleotides: 2. The CDR3 sequence is CASSVGLANTDTQYF. The CDR3 DNA sequence: TGTGCCAGCAGCGTAGGACTAGCGAACACAGATACGCAGTATTTT.

The chain carries TRBV6-5 and TRBJ2-7, with 9 bases lining up with TRBD1. CDR1 MNHEY and CDR2 SVGAGI come from the germline V gene. V was clipped by 2 bases and J by 1 base; unmatched bases: 6. This CDR3 contains 16 residues. The CDR3 protein is CASSYAPDRGSYEQYF. The CDR3 nucleotides read TGTGCCAGCAGTTACGCCCCGGACAGGGGTTCCTACGAGCAGTACTTC.

V gene TRBV7-9 combines with J gene TRBJ1-5; maybe TRBD1 (5 bases). Trimming took 7 bases from V and 2 from J, leaving 18 bases between them. This CDR3 has 16 residues. Germline values: CDR1 SEHNR, CDR2 FQNEAQ (reference sequence). DNA of the CDR3: TGTGCCAGCACCTCTTGGAGCGGAGGGGGCAATCAGCCCCAGCATTTT. Translated: CASTSWSGGGNQPQHF. The full variable domain, completed using reference TRBV7-9 and TRBJ1-5, is DTGVSQNPRHKITKRGQNVTFRCDPISEHNRLYWYRQTLGQGPEFLTYFQNEAQLEKSRLLSDRFSAERPKGSFSTLEIQRTEQGDSAMYLCASTSWSGGGNQPQHFGDGTRLSIL.

The chain is built from TRBV11-2 and TRBJ2-1; D is uncertain. Germline V gene sequence: CDR1 SGHAT, CDR2 FQNNGV. This CDR3 region has 15 residues. V lost 4 bases, J lost 7 bases, and 17 bases lay in between. The chain's CDR3 is CASSSPPLGLNEQFF. For the CDR3, the DNA is TGTGCCAGCAGCTCGCCCCCGTTGGGTCTGAATGAGCAGTTCTTC.

This clone was seen a few times. The chain uses TRBV5-6 and TRBJ1-4, with D uncertain. The CDR3 sequence is 15 residues long. V gave up 1 base and J gave up 6 bases, with 13 bases separating them. CDR1 SGHDT and CDR2 YYEEEE come from the germline V gene. The chain's CDR3 is CASSLPPGADEKLFF. The CDR3 DNA follows: TGTGCCAGCAGCTTGCCGCCAGGTGCCGATGAAAAACTGTTTTTT.

The rearrangement uses TRBV9 and TRBJ2-2; 11 bases agree with TRBD1. The CDR3 totals 15 residues. Unmatched junction bases numbered 7, after V lost 7 bases and J lost 5 bases. Germline V CDR1 and CDR2: SGDLS, YYNGEE. CDR3 DNA: TGTGCCAGCGTAACCGGGACAGGGGGAACCGGGGAGCTGTTTTTT. Protein: CASVTGTGGTGELFF.

The rearrangement links TRBV18 to TRBJ2-7; TRBD2 aligns across 8 bases. This CDR3 has 15 amino acids. Looked up from germline, CDR1 is KGHSH and CDR2 is LQKENI. The J segment lost 0 bases and the V segment lost 2 bases, leaving 3 bases of the junction unmatched. Written as DNA, the CDR3 is TGTGCCAGCTCACCATTTAGCGGGAACTCCTACGAGCAGTACTTC. Amino acids: CASSPFSGNSYEQYF.

Notes on this clone: A junction boundary mismatches the germline segment, possibly from a read error. This chain joins TRBV6-1 and TRBJ2-3, with 9 bases that match TRBD2. This CDR3 is built from 16 residues. The germline V gene has CDR1 MNHNS and CDR2 SASEGT. CDR3 bases: TGTGCCAGCAGCGAAGGATTGCTAGCGGGACGGGATACGCAGTATTTT. This encodes CASSEGLLAGRDTQYF.

V gene TRBV19 combines with J gene TRBJ2-2, with D perhaps TRBD1 (5 bases). Germline loops: CDR1 LNHDA, CDR2 SQIVND (reference sequence). The CDR3 contains 14 residues. With 4 bases removed from V and 7 bases from J, the gap between germline ends came to 13 bases. The CDR3 here is CASSSELRGGELFF. CDR3 DNA sequence: TGTGCCAGTAGTAGTGAACTAAGGGGCGGGGAGCTGTTTTTT.

The CDR3 DNA is TGTGCCAGCAGCTTTCAGGGGGGGTCTGAAGCTTTCTTT. It specifies CASSFQGGSEAFF. V gene TRBV11-2 combines with J gene TRBJ1-1; 7 bases map to TRBD1. The CDR3 runs 13 residues. Trimming at V came to 3 bases and at J to 6 bases, leaving 4 bases not matched to a gene. Germline V gives CDR1 SGHAT, CDR2 FQNNGV. The full variable domain, rest sourced from reference TRBV11-2 and TRBJ1-1, is EAGVAQSPRYKIIEKRQSVAFWCNPISGHATLYWYQQILGQGPKLLIQFQNNGVVDDSQLPKDRFSAERLKGVDSTLKIQPAKLEDSAVYLCASSFQGGSEAFFGQGTRLTVV.

V usage is TRBV11-3 and J usage is TRBJ2-1; 12 nucleotides agree with TRBD2. Trimming took 5 bases from V and 4 from J; bases not matched to a gene: 3. The CDR3 covers 15 residues. Germline V gives CDR1 SGHNT, CDR2 YENEEA. The CDR3 bases are TGTGCCAGCAGCGCGACTAGCGGGAGTTACAATGAGCAGTTCTTC. Its protein product is CASSATSGSYNEQFF. Full variable domain (outside the CDR3, taken from reference TRBV11-3 and TRBJ2-1): EAGVVQSPRYKIIEKKQPVAFWCNPISGHNTLYWYLQNLGQGPELLIRYENEEAVDDSQLPKDRFSAERLKGVDSTLKIQPAELGDSAVYLCASSATSGSYNEQFFGPGTRLTVL.

The chain is built from TRBV5-4 and TRBJ2-3, with 8 positions matching TRBD2. J was trimmed by 1 base and V by 5 bases; bases with no gene match: 15. The germline V gene has CDR1 SGHNT and CDR2 YYREEE (reference sequence). This CDR3 contains 18 residues. The CDR3 bases are TGTGCCAGCAGTCACGGACTAGCAGGATCCCGAGGCACAGATACGCAGTATTTT. It is translated as CASSHGLAGSRGTDTQYF.

This chain connects TRBV5-7 to TRBJ1-1; no clear D gene. TRBV5-7 is assigned to the ORF class and has an uncertain function. Trimming stripped 2 bases from V and 2 bases from J, with 10 bases between. The CDR3 consists of 14 residues. CDR3 sequence: CASSFDLGNTEAFF. The CDR3 nucleotides are TGTGCCAGCAGCTTTGATCTGGGAAACACTGAAGCTTTCTTT.

The V and J genes are TRBV19 and TRBJ2-7, with a possible D match to TRBD1 (5 bases). CDR1 and CDR2 from the germline V gene are LNHDA and SQIVND (reference sequence). V was clipped by 4 bases and J by 5 bases, with 15 bases between them. CDR3 length: 14 residues. This CDR3 is CASSTVWGPDEQYF. The CDR3 DNA reads as TGTGCCAGTAGTACCGTTTGGGGCCCGGACGAGCAGTACTTC.

CDR3 bases: TGTGCCAGCAGCGCCGAGCTCCGCTATCGGGTTTCGAACACTGAAGCTTTCTTT. Amino acids: CASSAELRYRVSNTEAFF. The chain is built from TRBV9 and TRBJ1-1; unclear D gene. Germline V gives CDR1 SGDLS, CDR2 YYNGEE. The CDR3 totals 18 residues. The ends were cut back, 3 bases at V and 1 base at J, with 22 bases in the middle.

This chain connects TRBV30 to TRBJ2-7; TRBD2 agrees at 11 bases. The CDR3 totals 15 residues. The germline CDR1 and CDR2 sequences are GTSNPN and SVGIG (reference sequence). The V segment lost 3 bases and the J segment 3 bases; nucleotides outside the gene matches: 7. The CDR3: CAWRGTLAGVYEQYF. The DNA of the CDR3 is TGTGCCTGGAGGGGAACACTAGCGGGAGTCTACGAGCAGTACTTC. The whole variable domain, filled in from reference TRBV30 and TRBJ2-7, reads SQTIHQWPATLVQPVGSPLSLECTVEGTSNPNLYWYRQAAGRGLQLLFYSVGIGQISSEVPQNLSASRPQDRQFILSSKKLLLSDSGFYLCAWRGTLAGVYEQYFGPGTRLTVT.

The gene calls are TRBV14 and TRBJ2-1; the D is unclear. Trimming took 4 bases from V and 6 from J, leaving 19 bases between them. The CDR3 consists of 16 residues. CDR1 is SGHDN and CDR2 is FVKESK in the germline V gene. CDR3 protein: CASSLRLFERGNEQFF. In nucleotides, the CDR3 is TGTGCCAGCAGCCTAAGACTGTTTGAAAGAGGCAATGAGCAGTTCTTC. The full variable domain, rest sourced from reference TRBV14 and TRBJ2-1, is EAGVTQFPSHSVIEKGQTVTLRCDPISGHDNLYWYRRVMGKEIKFLLHFVKESKQDESGMPNNRFLAERTGGTYSTLKVQPAELEDSGVYFCASSLRLFERGNEQFFGPGTRLTVL.

V is TRBV10-3 and J is TRBJ1-5; D perhaps matches TRBD1 (6 bases). The CDR3 is made up of 13 amino acids. V was trimmed by 6 bases and J by 4 bases, leaving 10 bases between them. CDR1 is ENHRY and CDR2 is SYGVKD in the germline V gene. The CDR3 DNA sequence: TGTGCCATCAGGGACAGACCTAATCAGCCCCAGCATTTT. Protein product: CAIRDRPNQPQHF.

This clone was seen a single time. The rearrangement joins TRBV14 to TRBJ2-3; the match to TRBD2 covers 8 bases. The CDR3 runs to 17 residues. Unmatched junction bases numbered 8, after V lost 3 bases and J lost 0 bases. Germline V gene data show CDR1 as SGHDN and CDR2 as FVKESK. The CDR3, as DNA: TGTGCCAGCAGCCATCCCCGGGGGGGGTTCAGCACAGATACGCAGTATTTT. Residues: CASSHPRGGFSTDTQYF.